This TCR beta chain was found in a study of Graves' ophthalmopathy and Graves' hyperthyroidism. For the study at large: Peripheral blood sampling preceded any treatment and occurred at initial diagnosis.

This clonotype was counted many times. Amplification from RNA transcripts yielded the TCR beta CDR3 regions. First-round RT-PCR employed HTBI primers, with a second-round multiplex PCR after it. TCRdb processed the multiplex PCR reads anew with MiXCR; each CDR3 protein has one entry. The profile shows about 220,000 distinct CDR3 sequences, roughly 21% of them singletons. The CDR3 extends over 15 amino acids. The ends lost 4 bases at V and 5 bases at J; junction bases unmatched: 8. Germline CDR1 reads MNHEY; CDR2 reads SVGAGI. The chain uses TRBV6-5 and TRBJ1-1; 9 bases fit TRBD1. Sequencing input: peripheral blood. The sequence was collected from a woman between 45 and 65 years old with Graves' ophthalmopathy. The CDR3 DNA follows: TGTGCCAGCAGTTCACAGGGGGCGAGTATGACTGAAGCTTTCTTT. The encoded protein is CASSSQGASMTEAFF.